Sequencing of this TCR beta chain was carried out in a study of blood T cells in healthy people across ages. Next came a second PCR, run for about 7 to 12 cycles, which used a sample-barcoded 5' primer along with a J-beta primer mix. CDR3-containing paired-end reads numbered at least 2.5 million in each sample. TCRdb re-analysed the 5' RACE reads in MiXCR, keeping a single row per CDR3 protein. The sample lists under 1,100,000 distinct CDR3 sequences, about 25% seen once, with around 0.7% in the top ten. With V trimmed by 8 bases and J by 5 bases, 9 bases remained unmatched. The CDR3 length is 14 residues. Germline V gene lookup returns CDR1 SEHNR and CDR2 FQNEAQ (reference sequence). There are a few counts of this clonotype. Its antigen is unknown. Study-level findings and limits: Measured against age, TCR beta diversity per million T cells decreased in a roughly linear manner.

The data also belong to a second study, concerning T cells of mothers and their children. As that report states: Each 15 ul cDNA reaction used roughly 1.4 ug RNA; all RNA was used. Second-PCR amplification with M1S added sample barcodes and 2-4 random nucleotides.

J is TRBJ2-7 and V is TRBV7-9; 10 nucleotides agree with TRBD1. Input material: blood. This clonotype originated in a girl aged 2-10 years in good health. CDR3 coding DNA: TGTGCCAGCGGCCTGGACAGGGGGTTCCACGAGCAGTACTTC. Amino acid sequence: CASGLDRGFHEQYF.